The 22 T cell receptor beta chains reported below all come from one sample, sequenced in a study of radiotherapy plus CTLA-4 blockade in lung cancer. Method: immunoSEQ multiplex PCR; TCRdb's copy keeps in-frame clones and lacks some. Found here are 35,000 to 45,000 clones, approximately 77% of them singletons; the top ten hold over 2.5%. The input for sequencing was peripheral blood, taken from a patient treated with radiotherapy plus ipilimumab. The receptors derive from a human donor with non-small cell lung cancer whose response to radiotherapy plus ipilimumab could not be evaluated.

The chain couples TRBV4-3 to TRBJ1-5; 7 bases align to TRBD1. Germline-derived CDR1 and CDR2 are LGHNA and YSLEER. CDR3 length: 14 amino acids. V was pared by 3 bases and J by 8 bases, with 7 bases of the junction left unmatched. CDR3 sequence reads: CASSQYRGEEPQHF. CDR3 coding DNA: TGCGCCAGCAGCCAGTACAGGGGTGAGGAGCCCCAGCATTTT.

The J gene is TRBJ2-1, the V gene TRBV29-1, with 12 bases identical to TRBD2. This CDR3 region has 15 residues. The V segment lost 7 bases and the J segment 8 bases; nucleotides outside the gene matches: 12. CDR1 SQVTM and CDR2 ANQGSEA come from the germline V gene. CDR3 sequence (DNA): TGCAGCGGGCCGACTAGCGGGAGCGAAGGTCATGAGCAGTTCTTC. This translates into CSGPTSGSEGHEQFF.

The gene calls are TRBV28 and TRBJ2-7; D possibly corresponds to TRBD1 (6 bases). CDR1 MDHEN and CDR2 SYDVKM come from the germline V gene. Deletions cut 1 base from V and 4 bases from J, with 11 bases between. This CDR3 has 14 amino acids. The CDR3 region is CASSLSQGSYEQYF. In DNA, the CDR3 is TGTGCCAGCAGTTTATCCCAGGGGTCATACGAGCAGTACTTC.

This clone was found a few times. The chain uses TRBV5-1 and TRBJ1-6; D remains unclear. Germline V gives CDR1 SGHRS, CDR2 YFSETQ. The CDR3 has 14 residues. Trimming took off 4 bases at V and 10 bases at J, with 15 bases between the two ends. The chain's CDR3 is CASSPMEGGSPLHF. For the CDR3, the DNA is TGCGCCAGCAGCCCCATGGAGGGCGGCTCACCCCTCCACTTT.

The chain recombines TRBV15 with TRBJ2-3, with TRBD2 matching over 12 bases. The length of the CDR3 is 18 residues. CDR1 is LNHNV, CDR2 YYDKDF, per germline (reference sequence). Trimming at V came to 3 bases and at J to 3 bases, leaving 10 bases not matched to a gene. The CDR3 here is CATSSLAGGPSTTDTQYF. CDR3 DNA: TGTGCCACCAGCAGTCTAGCGGGAGGGCCCTCGACGACAGATACGCAGTATTTT.

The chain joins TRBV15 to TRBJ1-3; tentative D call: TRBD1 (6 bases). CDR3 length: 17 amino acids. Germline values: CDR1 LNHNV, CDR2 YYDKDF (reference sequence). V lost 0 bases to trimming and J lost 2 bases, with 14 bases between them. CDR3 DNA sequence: TGTGCCACCAGCAGAGAACGGTGGGGGCTGCCTGGAAACACCATATATTTT. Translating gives CATSRERWGLPGNTIYF.

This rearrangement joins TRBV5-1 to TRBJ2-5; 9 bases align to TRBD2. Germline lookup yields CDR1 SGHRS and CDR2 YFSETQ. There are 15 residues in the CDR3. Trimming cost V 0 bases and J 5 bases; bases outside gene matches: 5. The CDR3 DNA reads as TGCGCCAGCAGCTTGGCGGGACTAGCCCAGGAGACCCAGTACTTC. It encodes CASSLAGLAQETQYF.

CDR3 DNA: TGTGCCAGCAGCTTACGGGACAGGGGTTATAATTCACCCCTCCACTTT. It yields the protein CASSLRDRGYNSPLHF. The chain links TRBV7-9 to TRBJ1-6; 10 bases map to TRBD1. V lost 2 bases to trimming and J lost 4 bases; unmatched junction nucleotides: 2. Germline V gives CDR1 SEHNR, CDR2 FQNEAQ (reference sequence). The CDR3 totals 16 residues.

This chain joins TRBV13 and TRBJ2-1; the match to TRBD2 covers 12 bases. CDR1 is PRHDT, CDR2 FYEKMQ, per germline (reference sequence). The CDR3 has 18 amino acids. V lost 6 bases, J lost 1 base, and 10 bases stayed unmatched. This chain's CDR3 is CASSPGLAGGQSYNEQFF. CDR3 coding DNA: TGTGCCAGCAGTCCCGGGCTAGCGGGGGGGCAGTCCTACAATGAGCAGTTCTTC.

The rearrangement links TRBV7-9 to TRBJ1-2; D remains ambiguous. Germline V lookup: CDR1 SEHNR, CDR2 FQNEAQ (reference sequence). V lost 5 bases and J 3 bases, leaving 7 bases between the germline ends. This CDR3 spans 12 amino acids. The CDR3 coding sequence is TGTGCCAGCAGCCTGGCGGACTATGGCTACACCTTC. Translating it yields CASSLADYGYTF.

CDR3 loop: CASSRQGAEGNQPQHF. The CDR3 DNA is TGTGCCAGCTCACGACAGGGGGCGGAGGGCAATCAGCCCCAGCATTTT. V gene TRBV18 combines with J gene TRBJ1-5; 10 bases are a match to TRBD1. Trimming cost V 4 bases and J 2 bases; bases outside gene matches: 5. Germline lookup yields CDR1 KGHSH and CDR2 LQKENI. This CDR3 is built from 16 residues.

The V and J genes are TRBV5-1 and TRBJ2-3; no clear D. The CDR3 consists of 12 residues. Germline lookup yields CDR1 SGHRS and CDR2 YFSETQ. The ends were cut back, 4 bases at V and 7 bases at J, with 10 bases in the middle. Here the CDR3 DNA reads TGCGCCAGCAGCCCGGAGTTCTATACGCAGTATTTT. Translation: CASSPEFYTQYF.

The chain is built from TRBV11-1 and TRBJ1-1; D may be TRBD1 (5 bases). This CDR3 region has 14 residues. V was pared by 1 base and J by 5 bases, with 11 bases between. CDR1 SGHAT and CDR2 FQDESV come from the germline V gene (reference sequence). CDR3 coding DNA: TGTGCCAGCAGCTTAGACAGGTTCAGGACTGAAGCTTTCTTT. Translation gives CASSLDRFRTEAFF.

The CDR3 sequence: CSVGGLAVKTDTQYF. The CDR3 nucleotides are TGCAGCGTGGGGGGACTAGCGGTAAAAACAGATACGCAGTATTTT. The rearrangement links TRBV29-1 to TRBJ2-3; 11 nucleotides agree with TRBD2. The CDR3 extends over 15 amino acids. Germline values: CDR1 SQVTM, CDR2 ANQGSEA. V shed 6 bases, J shed 3 bases, and the junction held 8 bases outside the gene matches.

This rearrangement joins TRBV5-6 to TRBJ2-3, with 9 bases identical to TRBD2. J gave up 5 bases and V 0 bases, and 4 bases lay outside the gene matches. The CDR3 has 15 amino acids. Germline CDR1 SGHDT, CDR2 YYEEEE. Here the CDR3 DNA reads TGTGCCAGCAGCTTGGTCCTAGCGGGGAGAGATACGCAGTATTTT. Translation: CASSLVLAGRDTQYF.

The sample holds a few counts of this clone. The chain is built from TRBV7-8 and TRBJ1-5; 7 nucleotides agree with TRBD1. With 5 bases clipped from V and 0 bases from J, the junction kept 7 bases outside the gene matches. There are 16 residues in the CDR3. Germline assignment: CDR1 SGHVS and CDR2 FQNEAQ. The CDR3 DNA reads TGTGCCAGCAGCCCCCGACAGGGAATTAGCAATCAGCCCCAGCATTTT. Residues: CASSPRQGISNQPQHF.

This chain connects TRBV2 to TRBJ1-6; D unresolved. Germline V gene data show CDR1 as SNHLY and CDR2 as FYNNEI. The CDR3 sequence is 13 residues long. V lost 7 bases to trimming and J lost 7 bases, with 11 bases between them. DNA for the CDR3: TGTGCCAGCATTTACCGGGGAAATTCACCCCTCCACTTT. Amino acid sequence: CASIYRGNSPLHF. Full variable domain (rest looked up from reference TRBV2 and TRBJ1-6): EPEVTQTPSHQVTQMGQEVILRCVPISNHLYFYWYRQILGQKVEFLVSFYNNEISEKSEIFDDQFSVERPDGSNFTLKIRSTKLEDSAMYFCASIYRGNSPLHFGNGTRLTVT.

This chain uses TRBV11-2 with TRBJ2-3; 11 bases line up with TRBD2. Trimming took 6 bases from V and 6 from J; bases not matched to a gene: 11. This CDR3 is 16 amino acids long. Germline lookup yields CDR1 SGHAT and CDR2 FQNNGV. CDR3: CASSFTSLAGADTQYF. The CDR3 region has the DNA TGTGCCAGCAGTTTCACGTCACTAGCGGGGGCCGATACGCAGTATTTT.

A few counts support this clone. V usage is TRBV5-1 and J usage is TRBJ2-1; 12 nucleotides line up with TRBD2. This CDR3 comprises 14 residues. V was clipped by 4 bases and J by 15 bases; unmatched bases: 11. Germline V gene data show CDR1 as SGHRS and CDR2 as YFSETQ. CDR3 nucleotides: TGCGCCAGCAGCGCCTCTAGCGGGAGGGTAGTTTTGTTCTTC. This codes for CASSASSGRVVLFF.

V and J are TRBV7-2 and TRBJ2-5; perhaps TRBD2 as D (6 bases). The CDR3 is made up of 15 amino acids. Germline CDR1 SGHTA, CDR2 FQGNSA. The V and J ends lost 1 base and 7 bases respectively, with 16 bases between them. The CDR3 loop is CASSLEAPRGGTQYF. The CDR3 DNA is TGTGCCAGCAGCTTAGAAGCCCCCCGGGGAGGGACCCAGTACTTC.

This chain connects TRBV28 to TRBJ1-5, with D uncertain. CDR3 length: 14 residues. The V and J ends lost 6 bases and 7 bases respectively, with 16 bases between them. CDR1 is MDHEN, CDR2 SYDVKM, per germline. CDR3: CASRSYTLGQPQHF. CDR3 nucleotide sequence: TGTGCCAGCAGATCTTACACACTCGGGCAGCCCCAGCATTTT.

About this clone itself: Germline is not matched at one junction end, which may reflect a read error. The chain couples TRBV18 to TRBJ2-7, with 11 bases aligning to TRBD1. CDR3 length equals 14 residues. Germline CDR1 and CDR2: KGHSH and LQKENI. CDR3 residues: CAGSPPGTGGEQYF. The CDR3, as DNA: TGTGCCGGCTCACCACCGGGGACAGGGGGCGAGCAGTACTTC.